Included here is one T cell receptor beta chain sequence, with context. Trimming removed 2 bases from V and 2 bases from J; junction bases left unmatched: 4. This CDR3 region has 15 residues. Looked up from germline, CDR1 is MNHNY and CDR2 is SVGAGI (reference sequence). This entry belongs to a study of STAT5B mutations in CD4+ large granular lymphocyte leukemia. Healthy controls were blood donor buffy coats. In the source study's methods: A productive frequency of 2.59 x 10-5 was the lowest detectable. Sequencing used immunoSEQ multiplex PCR; TCRdb keeps in-frame clones, though not all of them. For V, J and clone size, that table is used; D and trimming come from the DNA. The data hold 30,000 to 40,000 clones, with about 81% observed a single time.

This clonotype was sampled from a human donor in good health. Sequenced: CD4+ T cells from blood buffy coats. The chain links TRBV6-6 to TRBJ2-7, with 9 bases identical to TRBD1. The CDR3 region has the DNA TGTGCCAGCAGTTACGGGACAGGGAATCCCTACGAGCAGTACTTC. It specifies CASSYGTGNPYEQYF.